Below, 17 T cell receptor beta chains from the same sample are listed, as sequenced in a study of beta chain features in type 1 diabetes. Study-wide findings and caveats: Moderate yet significant TCRB CDR3 shortening was seen in Type 1 diabetes patients in all four CD4+ subsets.

Their antigen targets remain unknown. Sequencing targeted expressed TCRB transcripts, as all isolated RNA had been reverse transcribed. Clones were read by immunoSEQ multiplex PCR, and TCRdb kept only the in-frame ones, dropping some. The sample records 600,000 to 700,000 clones, under 15% being singletons. Sequencing was performed on naive CD4+ T cells from blood. The receptor source for this set is a young man with type 1 diabetes.

This clone was counted only a few times. J is TRBJ2-5 and V is TRBV9; maybe TRBD2 (6 bases). Germline values: CDR1 SGDLS, CDR2 YYNGEE. V lost 1 base, J lost 2 bases, and 9 bases lay in between. The CDR3 covers 14 residues. The CDR3 nucleotides are TGTGCCAGCAGCGTAACTGGGGGGCAAGAGACCCAGTACTTC. Translation: CASSVTGGQETQYF.

This clone was picked up a small number of times. This chain connects TRBV10-3 to TRBJ1-2; D remains ambiguous. Germline V CDR1 and CDR2: ENHRY, SYGVKD. This CDR3 comprises 14 residues. The V gene lost 3 bases and the J gene lost 0 bases, with 8 bases spanning the gap. This CDR3 reads CAISDLSTNYGYTF. The CDR3 DNA sequence: TGTGCCATCAGTGACCTCAGTACTAACTATGGCTACACCTTC.

The chain joins TRBV30 to TRBJ2-2, with D hard to call. The V and J ends lost 1 base and 4 bases respectively, with 7 bases between them. CDR3 length: 13 residues. Germline V CDR1 and CDR2: GTSNPN, SVGIG (reference sequence). In DNA form, the CDR3 reads TGTGCCTGGAGTGGATCCGTCACCGGGGAGCTGTTTTTT. It translates to CAWSGSVTGELFF.

This clone showed up just a few times. V usage is TRBV7-9 and J usage is TRBJ1-2; D not certain. Between the trimmed V and J ends, which lost 1 base and 4 bases, there was a span of 13 bases. The CDR3 sequence is 15 residues long. CDR1 SEHNR and CDR2 FQNEAQ come from the germline V gene (reference sequence). Here the CDR3 DNA reads TGTGCCAGCAGCTTAGTGCGGAGCCCCGGCTATGGCTACACCTTC. Residues: CASSLVRSPGYGYTF.

This clone was found a few times. V usage is TRBV5-6 and J usage is TRBJ1-6; 8 positions match TRBD1. Germline V gives CDR1 SGHDT, CDR2 YYEEEE. Trimming removed 4 bases from V and 11 bases from J; junction bases left unmatched: 8. The CDR3 consists of 14 residues. CDR3 nucleotide sequence: TGTGCCAGCAGCAGAGGACAGGGCGAGGCACCCCTCCACTTT. Protein: CASSRGQGEAPLHF.

Details on this clone: Other DNA sequences from this sample encode an identical CDR3 as well. The chain uses TRBV7-9 and TRBJ2-5; D not resolved. From germline, CDR1 is SEHNR and CDR2 FQNEAQ (reference sequence). This CDR3 is built from 11 residues. Between the trimmed V and J ends, which lost 3 bases and 4 bases, there was a span of 3 bases. Here the CDR3 reads CASSLSETQYF. CDR3 bases: TGTGCCAGCAGCTTGTCAGAGACCCAGTACTTC.

CDR3 nucleotide sequence: TGTGCCAGCAGTACCAAGGACAGGGGGCGAGGCTACACCTTC. It is translated as CASSTKDRGRGYTF. The gene calls are TRBV6-5 and TRBJ1-2; 11 bases map to TRBD1. This CDR3 comprises 14 residues. Losses at the gene ends were 5 bases for V and 8 bases for J; bases not matched to a gene: 7. Germline V CDR1 and CDR2: MNHEY, SVGAGI.

This clone has only a few counts. J is TRBJ2-3 and V is TRBV10-3; 7 nucleotides align to TRBD1. V lost 5 bases to trimming and J lost 0 bases; unmatched junction nucleotides: 8. The germline gives CDR1 ENHRY, CDR2 SYGVKD. The CDR3 spans 16 residues. This CDR3 is CAISPGQIPSTDTQYF. CDR3 bases: TGTGCCATCAGTCCGGGACAGATACCGAGCACAGATACGCAGTATTTT.

The chain couples TRBV18 to TRBJ1-1; the D gene is possibly TRBD1 (6 bases). This CDR3 has 13 residues. Germline lookup yields CDR1 KGHSH and CDR2 LQKENI. The germline V and J ends were trimmed by 4 bases and 2 bases, with 8 bases remaining between them. Here the CDR3 reads CASSQDRNTEAFF. The CDR3 region has the DNA TGTGCCAGCTCACAGGACAGAAACACTGAAGCTTTCTTT.

This clone was observed a handful of times. This chain connects TRBV25-1 to TRBJ1-2, with 8 nucleotides matching TRBD1. V shed 4 bases and J 6 bases; nucleotides not matched to a gene: 7. Germline V gene lookup returns CDR1 MGHDK and CDR2 SYGVNS. The CDR3 is 14 residues long. The chain's CDR3 is CASSGGQGADGYTF. The DNA for the CDR3 is TGTGCCAGCAGTGGCGGACAGGGCGCCGATGGCTACACCTTC.

This CDR3 is CASSEGWKGGSYEQYF. CDR3 nucleotide sequence: TGTGCCAGCAGTGAAGGCTGGAAGGGGGGCTCCTACGAGCAGTACTTC. The chain links TRBV25-1 to TRBJ2-5; D is perhaps TRBD1 or TRBD2 (6 bases each). The last part of the DNA fits TRBJ2-7 better; the J call may be wrong. Germline-derived CDR1 and CDR2 are MGHDK and SYGVNS. The CDR3 length is 16 residues.

CDR3 nucleotide sequence: TGTGCCAGCAGCTATCCCGGGACAGGGGTCCTAGGGATGGATGGCTACACCTTC. It translates to CASSYPGTGVLGMDGYTF. V and J are TRBV7-6 and TRBJ1-2, with 10 bases aligning to TRBD1. There are 18 residues in the CDR3. Germline-derived CDR1 and CDR2 are SGHVS and FNYEAQ. V lost 4 bases and J lost 6; bases outside the gene matches: 17.

A single count supports this clone. The chain combines TRBV7-2 with TRBJ2-7, with D possibly being TRBD1 (6 bases). Deletions cut 5 bases from V and 3 bases from J, with 17 bases between. This CDR3 has 15 amino acids. CDR1 is SGHTA and CDR2 is FQGNSA in the germline V gene. The CDR3 DNA sequence: TGTGCCAGCAGCCGAGGGCCCAGGGGAGACTACGAGCAGTACTTC. It encodes CASSRGPRGDYEQYF.

The chain is built from TRBV19 and TRBJ1-1; TRBD1 is a possible D gene (5 bases). V was shortened by 1 base and J by 6 bases, with 12 bases between the two germline ends. From germline, CDR1 is LNHDA and CDR2 SQIVND (reference sequence). The CDR3 length is 14 residues. Here the CDR3 reads CASSIAGGRAEAFF. In DNA form, the CDR3 reads TGTGCCAGTAGTATAGCTGGGGGACGGGCTGAAGCTTTCTTT.

The chain joins TRBV13 to TRBJ2-2, with D unresolved. The CDR3 has 14 amino acids. Germline CDR1 PRHDT, CDR2 FYEKMQ (reference sequence). V gave up 0 bases and J gave up 8 bases, with 10 bases separating them. CDR3 bases: TGTGCCAGCAGCTTAGGGGCCGGCGTAGGGGAGCTGTTTTTT. Translated, it gives CASSLGAGVGELFF.

J is TRBJ1-5 and V is TRBV5-5, with D possibly TRBD1 on 5 matching bases. The CDR3 length is 15 residues. V dropped 1 base and J dropped 2 bases, with 10 bases sitting between them. Germline CDR1 reads SGHKS; CDR2 reads YYEKEE (reference sequence). The CDR3 reads CASSLIGEGNQPQHF. The CDR3 DNA is TGTGCCAGCAGCTTGATAGGGGAGGGCAATCAGCCCCAGCATTTT.

The rearrangement links TRBV7-6 to TRBJ1-4; D is unresolved. The CDR3 is 11 amino acids. Per the germline V gene, CDR1 is SGHVS and CDR2 is FNYEAQ. V dropped 8 bases and J dropped 4 bases, with 5 bases sitting between them. Here the CDR3 reads CASGLNEKLFF. The CDR3 region has the DNA TGTGCCAGCGGACTTAATGAAAAACTGTTTTTT.